Listed below are T cell receptor beta chains from one sample, sequenced in a study of T cells in tuberculosis. The assay was immunoSEQ multiplex PCR, and TCRdb's table has in-frame clones only and misses some. The table records around 33,000 clones, around 90% of them present only once. The material was PBMCs, obtained at tuberculosis diagnosis. The source of these receptors is an adult with tuberculosis. Some clones in this sample may be carry-over from other donors' samples. Both conserved end residues are part of each CDR3. Each record gives: clone size, D gene, J gene, V gene, CDR3 protein, CDR3 DNA. D genes are given only for firm matches. A row's size may be missing; if present it is once, few, many or a size class.

clone size: NA; D gene: TRBD1; J gene: TRBJ2-7; V gene: TRBV11-2; CDR3 protein: CASSISDRALYEQYF; CDR3 DNA: TGTGCCAGCAGCATCTCGGACAGGGCACTCTACGAGCAGTACTTC
clone size: NA; D gene: NA; J gene: TRBJ1-5; V gene: TRBV6-5; CDR3 protein: CASRQGGGNQPQHF; CDR3 DNA: TGTGCCAGCAGACAGGGTGGTGGCAATCAGCCCCAGCATTTT
clone size: once; D gene: NA; J gene: TRBJ1-2; V gene: TRBV14; CDR3 protein: CASSRKQGPPYGYTF; CDR3 DNA: TGTGCCAGCAGCCGAAAACAGGGTCCACCTTATGGCTACACCTTC
clone size: NA; D gene: TRBD1; J gene: TRBJ2-7; V gene: TRBV7-8; CDR3 protein: CASSLGGWGQGAYEQYF; CDR3 DNA: TGTGCCAGCAGCTTAGGCGGGTGGGGACAGGGGGCCTACGAGCAGTACTTC
clone size: NA; D gene: TRBD2; J gene: TRBJ2-1; V gene: TRBV5-4; CDR3 protein: CASSPGLAGYNEQFF; CDR3 DNA: TGTGCCAGCAGTCCCGGACTAGCGGGGTACAATGAGCAGTTCTTC
clone size: NA; D gene: NA; J gene: TRBJ2-7; V gene: TRBV7-8; CDR3 protein: CASSLRDNSYEQYF; CDR3 DNA: TGTGCCAGCAGCCTCCGGGACAACTCCTACGAGCAGTACTTC
clone size: once; D gene: NA; J gene: TRBJ2-2; V gene: TRBV19; CDR3 protein: CASSVSGSLDNPGELFF; CDR3 DNA: TGTGCCAGTAGTGTCTCGGGATCCCTAGATAACCCCGGGGAGCTGTTTTTT
clone size: NA; D gene: TRBD1; J gene: TRBJ2-7; V gene: TRBV11-1; CDR3 protein: CASSLSGTGPYEQYF; CDR3 DNA: TGTGCCAGCAGCTTGTCCGGGACAGGGCCCTACGAGCAGTACTTC
clone size: NA; D gene: NA; J gene: TRBJ2-3; V gene: TRBV7-9; CDR3 protein: CASSGTGRRGTDTQYF; CDR3 DNA: TGTGCCAGCAGCGGGACTGGGCGCAGGGGCACAGATACGCAGTATTTT
clone size: NA; D gene: NA; J gene: TRBJ2-3; V gene: TRBV29-1; CDR3 protein: CSVTGLSSTDTQYF; CDR3 DNA: TGCAGCGTGACGGGACTTTCTAGCACAGATACGCAGTATTTT
clone size: NA; D gene: TRBD2; J gene: TRBJ2-3; V gene: TRBV6-5; CDR3 protein: CASSYGGLVRDTQYF; CDR3 DNA: TGTGCCAGCAGTTACGGCGGACTAGTTCGAGATACGCAGTATTTT
clone size: NA; D gene: NA; J gene: TRBJ1-1; V gene: TRBV7-3; CDR3 protein: CASSLNPVGVYEAFF; CDR3 DNA: TGTGCCAGCAGCTTAAACCCTGTCGGGGTATATGAAGCTTTCTTT
clone size: NA; D gene: NA; J gene: TRBJ2-7; V gene: TRBV5-5; CDR3 protein: CASSSGPAYEQYF; CDR3 DNA: TGTGCCAGCAGCTCAGGGCCAGCCTACGAGCAGTACTTC
clone size: NA; D gene: NA; J gene: TRBJ1-1; V gene: TRBV23-1; CDR3 protein: CASSQSRRLNTEAFF; CDR3 DNA: TGCGCCAGCAGTCAATCGAGGAGGCTGAACACTGAAGCTTTCTTT
clone size: NA; D gene: NA; J gene: TRBJ1-1; V gene: TRBV5-1; CDR3 protein: CASSQQGNTEAFF; CDR3 DNA: TGCGCCAGCAGCCAACAGGGGAACACTGAAGCTTTCTTT
clone size: NA; D gene: TRBD2; J gene: TRBJ2-4; V gene: TRBV6-1; CDR3 protein: CASGAGGLWNIQYF; CDR3 DNA: TGTGCCAGCGGAGCGGGGGGGCTTTGGAACATTCAGTACTTC
clone size: NA; D gene: TRBD1; J gene: TRBJ2-1; V gene: TRBV2; CDR3 protein: CASGPGQAYNEQFF; CDR3 DNA: TGTGCCAGCGGCCCGGGACAGGCCTACAATGAGCAGTTCTTC
clone size: NA; D gene: TRBD1; J gene: TRBJ2-2; V gene: TRBV5-1; CDR3 protein: CASSLAGTANTGELFF; CDR3 DNA: TGCGCCAGCAGCTTGGCCGGGACAGCAAACACCGGGGAGCTGTTTTTT
clone size: NA; D gene: TRBD2; J gene: TRBJ2-4; V gene: TRBV11-2; CDR3 protein: CASSLPGGAKNIQYF; CDR3 DNA: TGTGCCAGCAGCCTCCCGGGGGGAGCCAAAAACATTCAGTACTTC
clone size: NA; D gene: NA; J gene: TRBJ1-6; V gene: TRBV9; CDR3 protein: CASSVDLRNSPLHF; CDR3 DNA: TGTGCCAGCAGCGTAGATTTGAGAAATTCACCCCTCCACTTT
clone size: NA; D gene: TRBD2; J gene: TRBJ2-1; V gene: TRBV28; CDR3 protein: CASSPRGLAGGNEQFF; CDR3 DNA: TGTGCCAGCAGTCCTCGAGGACTAGCGGGGGGCAATGAGCAGTTCTTC
clone size: NA; D gene: NA; J gene: TRBJ1-3; V gene: TRBV6-6; CDR3 protein: CASSDDRSPGNTIYF; CDR3 DNA: TGTGCCAGCAGTGACGACAGGTCCCCTGGAAACACCATATATTTT
clone size: NA; D gene: NA; J gene: TRBJ1-1; V gene: TRBV10-2; CDR3 protein: CASRSTETLDAFF; CDR3 DNA: TGCGCCAGCAGGTCGACCGAGACACTAGACGCTTTCTTT
clone size: NA; D gene: NA; J gene: TRBJ2-3; V gene: TRBV2; CDR3 protein: CASSKQGFPDTQYF; CDR3 DNA: TGTGCCAGCAGTAAACAGGGTTTCCCAGATACGCAGTATTTT
clone size: NA; D gene: NA; J gene: TRBJ2-1; V gene: TRBV5-1; CDR3 protein: CASSLGGGGYNEQFF; CDR3 DNA: TGCGCCAGCAGCTTAGGGGGAGGGGGCTACAATGAGCAGTTCTTC
clone size: NA; D gene: TRBD1; J gene: TRBJ1-2; V gene: TRBV7-2; CDR3 protein: CASTLGTGTNYGYTF; CDR3 DNA: TGTGCCAGCACCCTTGGGACAGGTACTAACTATGGCTACACCTTC
clone size: NA; D gene: TRBD1; J gene: TRBJ1-2; V gene: TRBV4-1; CDR3 protein: CASSHLRTGKVDGYTF; CDR3 DNA: TGCGCCAGCAGCCACCTACGGACAGGGAAGGTGGATGGCTACACCTTC
clone size: NA; D gene: TRBD1; J gene: TRBJ1-5; V gene: TRBV27; CDR3 protein: CASTYLPGGGQPQHF; CDR3 DNA: TGTGCCAGCACTTACCTACCAGGGGGCGGTCAGCCCCAGCATTTT
clone size: NA; D gene: NA; J gene: TRBJ1-6; V gene: TRBV9; CDR3 protein: CASSVDRENSPLHF; CDR3 DNA: TGTGCCAGCAGCGTAGACAGGGAGAACTCACCCCTCCACTTT